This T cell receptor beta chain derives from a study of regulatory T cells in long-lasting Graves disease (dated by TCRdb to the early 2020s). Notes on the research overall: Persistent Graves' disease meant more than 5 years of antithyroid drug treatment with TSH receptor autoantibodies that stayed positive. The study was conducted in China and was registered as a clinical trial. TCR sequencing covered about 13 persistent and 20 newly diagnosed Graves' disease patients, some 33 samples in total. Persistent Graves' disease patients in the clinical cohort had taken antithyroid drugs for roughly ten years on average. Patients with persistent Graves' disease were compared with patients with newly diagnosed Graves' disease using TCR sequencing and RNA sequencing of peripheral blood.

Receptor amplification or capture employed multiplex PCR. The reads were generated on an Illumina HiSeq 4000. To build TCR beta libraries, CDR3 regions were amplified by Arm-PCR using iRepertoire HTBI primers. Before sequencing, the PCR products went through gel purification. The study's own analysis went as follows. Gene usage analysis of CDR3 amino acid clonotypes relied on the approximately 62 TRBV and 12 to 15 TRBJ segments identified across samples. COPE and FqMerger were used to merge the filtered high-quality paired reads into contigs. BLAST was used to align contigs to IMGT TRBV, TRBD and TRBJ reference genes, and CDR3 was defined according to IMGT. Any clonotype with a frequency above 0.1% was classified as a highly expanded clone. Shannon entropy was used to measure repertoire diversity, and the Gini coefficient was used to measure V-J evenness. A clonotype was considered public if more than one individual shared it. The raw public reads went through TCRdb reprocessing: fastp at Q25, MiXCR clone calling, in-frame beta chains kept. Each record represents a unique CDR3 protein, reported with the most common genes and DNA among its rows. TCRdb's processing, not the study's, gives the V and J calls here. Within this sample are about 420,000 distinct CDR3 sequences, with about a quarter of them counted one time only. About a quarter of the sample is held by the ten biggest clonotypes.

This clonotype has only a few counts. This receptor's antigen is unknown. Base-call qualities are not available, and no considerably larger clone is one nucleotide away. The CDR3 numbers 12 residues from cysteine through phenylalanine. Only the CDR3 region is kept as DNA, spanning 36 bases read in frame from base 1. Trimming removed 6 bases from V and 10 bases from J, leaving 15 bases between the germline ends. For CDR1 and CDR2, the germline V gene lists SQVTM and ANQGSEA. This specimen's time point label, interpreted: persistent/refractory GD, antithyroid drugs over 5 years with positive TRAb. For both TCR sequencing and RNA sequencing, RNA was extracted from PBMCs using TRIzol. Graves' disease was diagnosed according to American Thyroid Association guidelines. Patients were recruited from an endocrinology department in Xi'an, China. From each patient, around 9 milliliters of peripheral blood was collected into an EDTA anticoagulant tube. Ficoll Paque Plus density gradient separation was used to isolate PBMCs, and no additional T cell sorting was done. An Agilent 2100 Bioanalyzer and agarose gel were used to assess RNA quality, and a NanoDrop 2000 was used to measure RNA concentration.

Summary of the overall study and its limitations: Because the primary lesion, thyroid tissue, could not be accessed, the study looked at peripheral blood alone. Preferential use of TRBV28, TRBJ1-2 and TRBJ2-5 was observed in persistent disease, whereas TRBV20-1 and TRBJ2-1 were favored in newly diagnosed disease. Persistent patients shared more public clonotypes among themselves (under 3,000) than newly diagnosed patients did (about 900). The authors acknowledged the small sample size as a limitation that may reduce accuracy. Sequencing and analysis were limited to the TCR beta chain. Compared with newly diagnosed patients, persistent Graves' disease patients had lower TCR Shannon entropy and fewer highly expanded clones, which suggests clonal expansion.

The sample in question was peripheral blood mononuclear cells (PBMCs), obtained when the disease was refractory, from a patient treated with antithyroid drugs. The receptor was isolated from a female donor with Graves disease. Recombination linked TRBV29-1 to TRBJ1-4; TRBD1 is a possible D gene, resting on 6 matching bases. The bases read TGCAGCGTCGGCCACAGGGATGGAAAACTGTTTTTT. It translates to CSVGHRDGKLFF.